These 24 T cell receptor delta chains share one sample of origin, sequenced in a study of γδ T cells in repeated Plasmodium falciparum infection. Vgamma9/Vdelta2+ and Vdelta2-negative gammadelta T cells were flow-sorted from PBMC for bulk sequencing. TCRdb re-called clones from the multiplex PCR reads using CATT. The data show over 45,000 delta-chain clones, with roughly 1.6% seen just once and about 8.3% held by the top ten. Sequencing was carried out using gamma-delta T cells from blood. The source is a pool of human donors (malaria-infected and uninfected, not separated).

This clone was counted a few times. TCRdb lists the protein of a much larger clone for this DNA, which differs at residues 11 and 13, so this is likely a read error; the protein given here is translated from the DNA itself. The J gene is uncalled and the V gene is TRDV1; the table calls TRDD3, which could not be checked here. This CDR3 has 17 amino acids. Germline V CDR1 and CDR2: TSWWSYY, QGS. Here the CDR3 DNA reads TGTGCTCTTGGGGAACAACTCCTACGGTCTGTGGGATTGCGTCTCATCTTT. Its translation is CALGEQLLRSVGLRLIF.

A word on this clone: The mismatch at residue 12 between this DNA's translation and the TCRdb protein of a much larger clone likely reflects a read error; the protein shown is translated from the DNA. The chain has TRDV3 and TRDJ1, with D possibly TRDD3 on 7 matching bases. The germline CDR1 and CDR2 sequences are TVYSNPD and GDNSRS (reference sequence). The CDR3 is 20 amino acids. V lost 1 base and J lost 3, with 33 bases in between. CDR3 protein: CAFKVWVGFLRPGDADKLIF. The CDR3 DNA follows: TGTGCCTTTAAAGTCTGGGTCGGCTTCCTTAGACCGGGGGATGCCGATAAACTCATCTTT.

With respect to this clone: TCRdb shows a much larger clone's protein in place of this DNA's translation, and the two differ at residue 9, likely through a read error; the protein shown is translated from the DNA. The chain joins TRDV3 to TRDJ1; 7 bases map to TRDD2. Because TCRdb records no J gene, it was assigned here through a match of the DNA to germline. The CDR3 spans 17 residues. Losses at the gene ends were 3 bases for V and 10 bases for J; bases not matched to a gene: 26. Looked up from germline, CDR1 is TVYSNPD and CDR2 is GDNSRS (reference sequence). The CDR3 protein is CAFLAFLRALRDGRLIF. CDR3 coding DNA: TGTGCCTTCTTGGCCTTCCTTAGAGCCTTACGGGACGGGAGACTCATCTTT.

This clone has a count of ten or more. The chain uses TRDV1 and TRDJ1, with 13 nucleotides matching TRDD3. The J segment lost 10 bases and the V segment lost 1 base, leaving 18 bases of the junction unmatched. Germline V gene data show CDR1 as TSWWSYY and CDR2 as QGS. The CDR3 consists of 19 residues. The CDR3 loop is CALGEPLRLFELGDTGLIF. In nucleotides, the CDR3 is TGTGCTCTTGGGGAACCTCTTAGGCTCTTCGAACTGGGGGATACGGGACTCATCTTT.

This chain links TRDV2 with TRDJ1, with 11 positions matching TRDD3. The J gene is absent in TCRdb and was assigned here via DNA matching to germline. J was trimmed by 3 bases and V by 0 bases; bases with no gene match: 17. The CDR3 length is 20 residues. Germline-derived CDR1 and CDR2 are GEAIGNYY and EKD. The CDR3 is CACDTVGLGDRYKDSDKLIF. The CDR3 DNA reads as TGTGCCTGTGACACCGTTGGACTGGGGGATAGGTATAAGGATTCCGATAAACTCATCTTT.

There are a few counts of this clone. The protein recorded in TCRdb matches a much larger clone and deviates from this DNA's translation at residue 19, suggesting a read error; the protein here is obtained by translating the DNA. This rearrangement joins TRDV1 to TRDJ1, with D possibly matching TRDD3 (6 bases). This CDR3 comprises 24 residues. Germline-derived CDR1 and CDR2 are TSWWSYY and QGS. The CDR3 is CALGELGLPLNSLSLGDHAPKIIF. The DNA of the CDR3 is TGTGCTCTTGGGGAACTAGGATTGCCTTTGAACTCCCTTAGTCTTGGGGATCACGCCCCTAAAATCATCTTT.

With regard to this clone: The amino acid sequence in TCRdb belongs to a much larger clone and departs from this DNA's translation at residue 3, likely a sequencing read error; the sequence shown is translated from the DNA. The chain recombines TRDV1 with TRDJ1, with D possibly being TRDD3 (6 bases). Looked up from germline, CDR1 is TSWWSYY and CDR2 is QGS. This CDR3 has 16 amino acids. CDR3 in amino acids: CAPGEISIRRPDKLIF. The CDR3 bases are TGTGCTCCTGGGGAAATTTCGATACGACGACCCGATAAACTCATCTTT.

This clone was seen many times. J is TRDJ1 and V is TRDV1, with TRDD3 matching 8 bases. This CDR3 is 20 amino acids long. V trimming: 1 base; J trimming: 7 bases; junction bases outside the gene matches: 23. Germline CDR1 is TSWWSYY and CDR2 is QGS. The CDR3 bases are TGTGCTCTTGGGGAACATAGCTCCTACGGGCCACTGGGGATACAAGTTAAACTCATCTTT. This translates into CALGEHSSYGPLGIQVKLIF.

This clone was recorded at least ten times. A much larger clonotype is one base distant, so this may be a read error. The chain combines TRDV1 with TRDJ1, with D perhaps TRDD2 or TRDD3 (9 bases each). This CDR3 has 24 residues. Germline CDR1 is TSWWSYY and CDR2 is QGS. V gave up 3 bases and J gave up 0 bases, with 38 bases separating them. CDR3 loop: CALGDALPSYHVLGDFGYTDKLIF. The DNA of the CDR3 is TGTGCTCTTGGGGATGCGCTTCCTTCCTACCATGTACTGGGGGACTTCGGGTACACCGATAAACTCATCTTT.

This clone was counted only a few times. TCRdb shows a much larger clone's protein in place of this DNA's translation, and the two differ at residue 6, likely through a read error; the protein shown is translated from the DNA. The chain couples TRDV2 to TRDJ1; 12 bases are a match to TRDD3. Germline matching of the DNA provided the J gene here, since TCRdb leaves it blank. CDR3 length: 19 amino acids. The V gene end was trimmed by 0 bases and the J gene end by 0 bases; junction bases not matched to a gene: 10. The germline gives CDR1 GEAIGNYY, CDR2 EKD. The CDR3 coding sequence is TGTGCCTGTGACACCAGGATCTGGGGGATACGCGGGTACACCGATAAACTCATCTTT. It codes for CACDTRIWGIRGYTDKLIF.

Many counts were recorded for this clone. Other DNA sequences from this sample encode an identical CDR3 as well. The rearrangement joins TRDV1 to TRDJ1; 9 bases agree with TRDD3. The V segment lost 4 bases and the J segment 1 base; nucleotides outside the gene matches: 16. Germline V gives CDR1 TSWWSYY, CDR2 QGS. There are 19 residues in the CDR3. CDR3 sequence reads: CALGAPGLGGIPITDKLIF. CDR3 in DNA: TGTGCTCTTGGGGCTCCCGGGCTGGGGGGGATACCGATCACCGATAAACTCATCTTT.

In the case of this clone: TCRdb's protein for this DNA is that of a much larger clone and differs from the translation at residue 16, likely a read error; the protein shown is the DNA translation. The V call is TRDV3, the J call TRDJ1; 11 nucleotides line up with TRDD3. The CDR3 contains 21 residues. Per the germline V gene, CDR1 is TVYSNPD and CDR2 is GDNSRS (reference sequence). V lost 1 base, J lost 4 bases, and 26 bases stayed unmatched. CDR3 coding DNA: TGTGCCTTTACTCCTCTCAATGGGATGGGGGATACGCGGGACGGTTGCGATAAACTCATCTTT. Amino acid sequence: CAFTPLNGMGDTRDGCDKLIF.

Remarks on this clone: TCRdb assigns this DNA the protein of a much larger clone, which departs from its translation at residue 11; this likely reflects a read error, and the protein shown comes from translating the DNA. V and J are TRDV1 and TRDJ2, with TRDD2 identical over 7 bases. The J gene was missing in TCRdb and was found by matching the end of the DNA to germline. Germline trimming cut 4 bases from V and 2 bases from J; bases unmatched to any gene: 37. The CDR3 length is 26 residues. From germline, CDR1 is TSWWSYY and CDR2 QGS. The CDR3 reads CALGGLALPMRLEDSPSLALTAQLFF. CDR3 DNA: TGTGCTCTTGGGGGACTAGCGCTTCCTATGAGGCTGGAGGATTCTCCTTCCTTAGCATTGACAGCACAACTCTTCTTT.

A remark on this clone: A far larger clone is only one base removed, so a read error is likely. The chain uses TRDV1 and TRDJ1; 10 bases fit TRDD3. Here the J gene came from matching the DNA to germline, since TCRdb omits it. Germline V lookup: CDR1 TSWWSYY, CDR2 QGS. This CDR3 is built from 19 residues. The CDR3 nucleotides read TGTGCCCTTGGGTTTCGACTTCACTACTGGGGGATCAACACCGATAAACTCATCTTT. As protein: CALGFRLHYWGINTDKLIF.

In this sample, this clone turned up a few times. TCRdb pairs this DNA with a much larger clone's protein that differs at residue 16, likely a read error; the protein shown was translated from the DNA. For the V gene the call is TRDV2; the J gene has no call; the D call in the table, TRDD2, was not verified against the DNA. This CDR3 is 18 amino acids long. CDR1 GEAIGNYY and CDR2 EKD come from the germline V gene. The CDR3 DNA is TGTGCCTGTGACACCCTTCCTACTTTACTCCCCAACACCGATAAACCCATCTTT. Its protein product is CACDTLPTLLPNTDKPIF.

This clone has just a few counts. The rearrangement links TRDV2 to TRDJ1; 9 bases fit TRDD3. TCRdb lists no J gene, so it was determined here by aligning the DNA to germline. This CDR3 has 18 residues. V lost 2 bases and J lost 0; bases outside the gene matches: 12. Germline-derived CDR1 and CDR2 are GEAIGNYY and EKD. Here the CDR3 reads CACDKIPTGGLNTDKLIF. For the CDR3, the DNA is TGTGCCTGTGACAAAATTCCTACTGGGGGACTCAACACCGATAAACTCATCTTT.

This clone has only a few counts. It is likely a read error: a sequence one base away is far more abundant. This specimen includes other DNA sequences encoding the same CDR3. Called V gene: TRDV2; the J gene was not called; TRDD3 is the table's D call and was not checked against the DNA. Per germline, CDR1 GEAIGNYY and CDR2 EKD. CDR3 length: 19 amino acids. CDR3 sequence reads: CACDTLRLGDTGHTDKLIF. As DNA, the CDR3 is TGTGCCTGTGACACTCTACGACTGGGGGATACAGGTCACACCGATAAGCTCATCTTT.

There are a few counts of this clone. The TCRdb protein, from a much larger clone, departs from this DNA's translation at residue 12, likely by read error; the protein shown derives from the DNA. The rearrangement uses TRDV1 and TRDJ1; 8 positions agree with TRDD3. The junction had 14 bases not matched to a gene; V was cut back by 0 bases and J by 2 bases. The germline CDR1 and CDR2 sequences are TSWWSYY and QGS. This CDR3 comprises 19 residues. CDR3 sequence: CALGELIAPLGALTDKLIF. CDR3 in DNA: TGTGCTCTTGGGGAACTAATCGCCCCACTGGGGGCTCTTACCGATAAACTCATCTTT.

Regarding this clone: Given a far larger clone just one base away, this is likely a sequencing read error. The same CDR3 is also encoded by other DNA sequences in this sample. This chain links TRDV2 with TRDJ1, with D possibly matching TRDD3 (5 bases). The J gene, left out of TCRdb, was set here by checking the DNA against germline. Germline assignment: CDR1 GEAIGNYY and CDR2 EKD. Between the trimmed V and J ends, which lost 3 bases and 0 bases, there was a span of 16 bases. The CDR3 contains 16 residues. The CDR3 here is CACDSLTGGYTDKLIF. CDR3 in DNA: TGTGCCTGTGACTCCCTTACGGGGGGTTACACCGATAAACTCATCTTT.

In this sample, this clone turned up a few times. The protein TCRdb lists belongs to a much larger clone and differs from this DNA's translation at residue 20, which points to a read error; the protein shown is made from the DNA. DNA for the CDR3: TGTGCTCTTGGGGAACTAGGATTGCCTTTGAACTCCCTTAGTCTTGGGGATCCCTCCATTAAACTCATCTTT. It yields the protein CALGELGLPLNSLSLGDPSIKLIF. The gene calls are TRDV1 and TRDJ1; perhaps TRDD3 as D (6 bases). Trimming took off 0 bases at V and 7 bases at J, with 42 bases between the two ends. CDR1 and CDR2 (germline): TSWWSYY, QGS. This CDR3 is 24 amino acids long.

This clone was seen a handful of times. TCRdb attributes to this sequence the protein of a much larger clone, which differs from the DNA translation at residue 10; a read error is likely, and the protein displayed is translated from the DNA. The chain recombines TRDV1 with TRDJ1, with TRDD3 matching over 9 bases. CDR1 and CDR2 (germline): TSWWSYY, QGS. The length of the CDR3 is 21 residues. Trimming took 3 bases from V and 1 from J; bases not matched to a gene: 21. The CDR3 nucleotides are TGTGCTCTTGGGGACCCTCTGGGTTACAGGGGGATACAGCCGTTCACCGATAAACTCATCTTT. Its translation is CALGDPLGYRGIQPFTDKLIF.

As regards this clone: This likely reflects a read error, since a far larger clone is one base away. Other DNA sequences in the sample encode the same CDR3. The chain joins TRDV1 to TRDJ1, with TRDD3 identical over 7 bases. Germline CDR1 and CDR2: TSWWSYY and QGS. Unmatched junction bases numbered 13, after V lost 4 bases and J lost 2 bases. This CDR3 is built from 17 residues. The CDR3: CALGVGAGGFSTDKLIF. CDR3 in DNA: TGTGCTCTTGGGGTCGGGGCAGGGGGATTCTCTACCGATAAACTCATCTTT.

This clone was seen a few times. A far larger clone is one nucleotide away, so this likely arose from a read error. This sample includes further DNA sequences coding for the same CDR3. The J gene is TRDJ1, the V gene TRDV1; D tentatively reads TRDD2 or TRDD3 (5 bases each). The germline V and J ends were trimmed by 8 bases and 2 bases, with 21 bases remaining between them. This CDR3 has 16 amino acids. The germline V gene encodes CDR1 TSWWSYY and CDR2 QGS. CDR3 amino acids: CALIPPQYWRTDKLIF. The DNA for the CDR3 is TGTGCTCTTATTCCTCCCCAGTACTGGAGGACCGATAAACTCATCTTT.

This clone has more than one count but fewer than ten. This sequence is one base from a far larger clone and is likely a read error. The sample holds other DNA sequences that translate to the same CDR3. V usage is TRDV2 and J usage is TRDJ3, with D possibly TRDD3 on 5 matching bases. TCRdb leaves out the J gene; it was filled in here by matching the DNA to germline. Germline V gene lookup returns CDR1 GEAIGNYY and CDR2 EKD. The CDR3 contains 19 residues. DNA for the CDR3: TGTGCCTGTGACGCCGTGCGGACTTTAAGCTCCTGGGACACCCGTCAGATGTTTTTC. Translating gives CACDAVRTLSSWDTRQMFF.